This T cell receptor (beta chain) was captured in a study of patients and donors after allogeneic stem cell transplantation. TCRdb used MiXCR to reprocess the RT-PCR reads, holding one entry per CDR3 protein. Of a few hundred thousand distinct CDR3 sequences in the sample, around two fifths were seen once. There are 15 residues in the CDR3. V was trimmed by 0 bases and J by 0 bases, leaving 6 bases between them. CDR1 SGHRS and CDR2 YFSETQ come from the germline V gene. The sequence derives from a human donor who was either an allogeneic HSCT recipient or a stem cell or donor lymphocyte infusion donor (not recorded which). It is not recorded whose cells these are; they may come from a transplant donor. This rearrangement joins TRBV5-1 to TRBJ2-2; D gene uncertain. The sample taken for sequencing was blood, either unsorted or a sorted T cell fraction (not recorded which). The CDR3 loop is CASSLVPTNTGELFF. CDR3 DNA sequence: TGCGCCAGCAGCTTGGTCCCTACGAACACCGGGGAGCTGTTTTTT.